The 10 T cell receptor beta chains in this list originate from one sample, sequenced in a study of cytomegalovirus exposure and HLA in healthy donors (dated by TCRdb to about 2017). The receptor library was made with the immunoSEQ multiplex PCR assay. For the multiplex PCR, a mixture combining 60 forward primers for TCR Vbeta segments and 13 reverse primers for TCR Jbeta segments was used. The source is immuneACCESS, and TCRdb retained only in-frame sequences with V and J called. Part of the clones is not carried over; for the studies checked, unresolved V genes explain less than half of this, and the remainder is unexplained. Counted in this sample were about 130,000 clones; 78% of them appeared once. The biggest ten clones account for roughly 3.5% of the sample. Sequenced input: PBMCs. These TCRs come from a man aged 40-49 years in good health and CMV-seronegative.

This clone was counted between two and nine times. The chain carries TRBV5-6 and TRBJ1-4, with D hard to call. The CDR3 extends over 14 amino acids. Germline lookup yields CDR1 SGHDT and CDR2 YYEEEE. V was trimmed by 0 bases and J by 4 bases, leaving 7 bases between them. The CDR3 protein is CASSLDSLNEKLFF. CDR3 bases: TGTGCCAGCAGCTTGGACAGTCTTAATGAAAAACTGTTTTTT.

By its share, this clone is medium-sized (0.01 to 0.1%). This sequence joins TRBV5-8 and TRBJ2-7, with D unresolved. The CDR3 extends over 16 amino acids. Germline V gene sequence: CDR1 SGHTS, CDR2 YDEGEE. V was cut by 6 bases and J by 7 bases, with 26 bases left in between. In nucleotides, the CDR3 is TGTGCCAGCACTCTGAGGTACGGAATCCGCGATAGTGAGCAGTACTTC. Translating gives CASTLRYGIRDSEQYF.

The chain has TRBV2 and TRBJ2-5; the match to TRBD2 covers 15 bases. The germline gives CDR1 SNHLY, CDR2 FYNNEI. The CDR3 is made up of 15 amino acids. V shed 8 bases, J shed 5 bases, and the junction held 6 bases outside the gene matches. The CDR3 is CASPSGTSGGETQYF. The CDR3 DNA reads TGTGCCAGCCCTTCCGGGACTAGCGGGGGGGAGACCCAGTACTTC. The entire variable domain, with the rest obtained from reference TRBV2 and TRBJ2-5, is as follows: EPEVTQTPSHQVTQMGQEVILRCVPISNHLYFYWYRQILGQKVEFLVSFYNNEISEKSEIFDDQFSVERPDGSNFTLKIRSTKLEDSAMYFCASPSGTSGGETQYFGPGTRLLVL.

The V gene is TRBV28, the J gene TRBJ1-6; D uncertain. V was clipped by 10 bases and J by 8 bases, with 21 bases between them. Germline V lookup: CDR1 MDHEN, CDR2 SYDVKM. The CDR3 covers 15 residues. The CDR3 here is CATFPGGFIDSPLHF. CDR3 in DNA: TGTGCCACCTTCCCGGGCGGGTTTATTGATTCACCCCTCCACTTT.

The chain employs TRBV13 and TRBJ1-3, with D possibly matching TRBD1 (5 bases). Germline V lookup: CDR1 PRHDT, CDR2 FYEKMQ (reference sequence). V was shortened by 8 bases and J by 4 bases, with 21 bases between the two germline ends. CDR3 length: 16 residues. The CDR3 DNA reads as TGTGCCAGCCGCCGGGGGGTCAGGCCTCTAGGAAACACCATATATTTT. It translates to CASRRGVRPLGNTIYF.

The V gene is TRBV6-5, the J gene TRBJ1-1; D gene ambiguous. There are 13 residues in the CDR3. CDR1 is MNHEY and CDR2 is SVGAGI in the germline V gene. Trimming took off 5 bases at V and 1 base at J, with 8 bases between the two ends. CDR3 loop: CASSPTENTEAFF. The CDR3 DNA reads TGTGCCAGCAGTCCCACAGAGAACACTGAAGCTTTCTTT.

The J gene is TRBJ1-4, the V gene TRBV7-2; D is unresolved. CDR3 length equals 15 residues. V was cut by 0 bases and J by 3 bases, with 8 bases left in between. CDR1 is SGHTA and CDR2 is FQGNSA in the germline V gene. CDR3 sequence: CASSLAGGANEKLFF. In nucleotides, the CDR3 is TGTGCCAGCAGCTTAGCCGGCGGAGCTAATGAAAAACTGTTTTTT.

V is TRBV2 and J is TRBJ2-7, with D tentatively TRBD2 (5 bases). V shed 7 bases and J shed 1 base, with 11 bases lying between them. This CDR3 has 13 residues. Germline loops: CDR1 SNHLY, CDR2 FYNNEI. The DNA of the CDR3 is TGTGCCAGCACCGAGGGCGGGTCCTACGAGCAGTACTTC. Residues: CASTEGGSYEQYF.

The CDR3 nucleotides are TGTGCCAGCAGCCCGGGGACAGGGAAGAATACGCAGTATTTT. Translated: CASSPGTGKNTQYF. V and J are TRBV9 and TRBJ2-3; 9 nucleotides line up with TRBD1. Germline CDR1 and CDR2: SGDLS and YYNGEE. This CDR3 is 14 amino acids long. J was trimmed by 7 bases and V by 4 bases; bases with no gene match: 7.

This clone was counted between two and nine times. The rearrangement uses TRBV5-1 and TRBJ1-4, with D maybe TRBD1 (6 bases). The CDR3 consists of 15 residues. Trimming left V 0 bases short and J 0 bases short, with 6 bases between. Germline CDR1 reads SGHRS; CDR2 reads YFSETQ. The CDR3 region is CASSLEGATNEKLFF. The CDR3 DNA sequence: TGCGCCAGCAGCTTGGAGGGGGCAACTAATGAAAAACTGTTTTTT.